The following is a TCR beta chain sequence with its context. Library construction for TCR beta used iRepertoire HTBI primers and Arm-PCR of CDR3 regions. TCRdb redid the calling of the multiplex PCR reads with MiXCR, one entry per CDR3 protein. The sample includes around 400,000 distinct CDR3 sequences, 21% of them seen just once. The CDR3 covers 13 residues. The germline V gene has CDR1 GTSNPN and CDR2 SVGIG (reference sequence). Trimming removed 7 bases at V and 1 base at J, with 10 bases between. Time point in this sample: persistent/refractory GD, antithyroid drugs over 5 years with positive TRAb. Scientists built the TCR library using RNA that was extracted from PBMCs. Patients came through an endocrinology department, and that department was in Xi'an, China. The source of the sample is a study of regulatory T cells in long-lasting Graves disease.

The sample here was peripheral blood mononuclear cells (PBMCs), taken when the disease was refractory, from a patient treated with antithyroid drugs. The rearrangement uses TRBV30 and TRBJ2-2, with D possibly TRBD2 on 6 matching bases. This sequence was found in a female donor with Graves disease. The CDR3 loop is CASRERNTGELFF. The CDR3 nucleotides are TGTGCCTCCCGGGAGAGGAACACCGGGGAGCTGTTTTTT.